This is a list of T cell receptor beta chains from one sample in a study of identical twins. TCRdb re-called the 5' RACE reads through MiXCR, storing one row per CDR3 protein. The data show roughly 540,000 distinct CDR3 sequences, roughly 21% seen once. This same sample was also taken into another study, of T cells expressing NK-cell markers.

What was sequenced was CD4+ T cells sorted from blood. Receptors originate from a woman between 18 and 29 years old in good health. The CDR3 runs from the conserved cysteine through the conserved F or W. D genes are given only for firm matches. Clone size is not always given. Where it is, it says once, few, many or a class for expanded clones.

clone size,V gene,J gene,D gene,CDR3 length,CDR3 DNA,CDR3 protein
.,TRBV9,TRBJ1-5,TRBD1,14,TGTGCCAGCAGCGTATGGGACAGGGAGCAGCCCCAGCATTTT,CASSVWDREQPQHF
.,TRBV4-1,TRBJ1-1,.,16,TGCGCCAGCAGCCAAGATGGCCGGGGGGTGAACACTGAAGCTTTCTTT,CASSQDGRGVNTEAFF
few,TRBV5-1,TRBJ2-7,.,14,TGCGCCAGCAGCCCCGGGACAATGATCTACGAGCAGTACTTC,CASSPGTMIYEQYF
once,TRBV6-1,TRBJ2-7,.,15,TGTGCCAGCAGTGCCCAACCGGGATCCTACTACGAGCAGTACTTC,CASSAQPGSYYEQYF
.,TRBV2,TRBJ2-3,TRBD2,14,TGTGCCAGCAGTGCTGGGACTAGCGGTCATACGCAGTATTTT,CASSAGTSGHTQYF
.,TRBV3-1,TRBJ2-7,TRBD2,16,TGTGCCAGCAGCCAAGACGGGGGGACCTTCTCCTACGAGCAGTACTTC,CASSQDGGTFSYEQYF
few,TRBV28,TRBJ2-3,TRBD2,17,TGTGCCAGCAGTGCCCCCCTCCTAGCGGGAGCGCCAGATACGCAGTATTTT,CASSAPLLAGAPDTQYF
.,TRBV20-1,TRBJ2-7,TRBD1,13,TGCAGTGCTGCCGGGACAGCCGACTACGAGCAGTACTTC,CSAAGTADYEQYF
few,TRBV5-1,TRBJ2-1,TRBD2,14,TGCGCCAGCAGCGTTGGACTAGTTGAAGATGAGCAGTTCTTC,CASSVGLVEDEQFF
many,TRBV15,TRBJ2-1,TRBD1,15,TGTGCCACCAGCAGCCGGGACAGGGAATACAATGAGCAGTTCTTC,CATSSRDREYNEQFF
.,TRBV30,TRBJ2-7,.,14,TGTGCCTGGGCCTTCCCCAGGGTGCGGAGCGAGCAGTACTTC,CAWAFPRVRSEQYF
.,TRBV20-1,TRBJ2-5,.,16,TGCAGTGCGAGGGGCTCCCGTAATAACCTACAAGAGACCCAGTACTTC,CSARGSRNNLQETQYF
few,TRBV20-1,TRBJ2-7,.,14,TGCAGTGCTAGAGATTTCGGGGGCCCCTACGAGCAGTACTTC,CSARDFGGPYEQYF
once,TRBV24-1,TRBJ2-1,TRBD2,15,TGTGCCACCAGTGATCAAGTTGCGGGAGGATATGAGCAGTTCTTC,CATSDQVAGGYEQFF
once,TRBV7-8,TRBJ2-5,.,14,TGTGCCAGCAGCTTACTCTTCCCGAGAGAGACCCAGTACTTC,CASSLLFPRETQYF
many,TRBV12-3/TRBV12-4,TRBJ2-7,.,13,TGTGCCAGCAGTTATCACCCCTCTTACGAGCAGTACTTC,CASSYHPSYEQYF
.,TRBV4-3,TRBJ2-5,.,13,TGCGCCAGCAGCCAAGAAGCCCAAGAGACCCAGTACTTC,CASSQEAQETQYF
.,TRBV11-3,TRBJ1-1,TRBD1,15,TGTGCCAGCAGCTTAGTGGGGACAGTACATAGTGAAGCTTTCTTT,CASSLVGTVHSEAFF
.,TRBV20-1,TRBJ2-5,.,14,TGCAGTGCTAGGCCCAATGGGGGGAGGGAGACCCAGTACTTC,CSARPNGGRETQYF
.,TRBV20-1,TRBJ2-3,.,14,TGCAGTGCTAGCCGAGGTGTTTCTGGAGATACGCAGTATTTT,CSASRGVSGDTQYF
.,TRBV7-9,TRBJ1-2,.,14,TGTGCCAGCACCAGCCGGGGGGGGAACTATGGCTACACCTTC,CASTSRGGNYGYTF
many,TRBV20-1,TRBJ2-1,TRBD2,15,TGCAGTGCCACGTCTTTCGGACTAGTTCTCGGTGAGCAGTTCTTC,CSATSFGLVLGEQFF
.,TRBV7-9,TRBJ1-1,.,13,TGTGCCAGCAGCTTAGTTCCGACAGGCGAAGCTTTCTTT,CASSLVPTGEAFF
.,TRBV20-1,TRBJ2-1,TRBD2,15,TGCATTGCCCCGCTAGCGGGAGTTATCGACAATGAGCAGTTCTTC,CIAPLAGVIDNEQFF
.,TRBV28,TRBJ1-3,TRBD1,13,TGTGCCAGCGGCGGGACAGGGAGGTACACCATATATTTT,CASGGTGRYTIYF
few,TRBV2,TRBJ1-4,.,15,TGTGCCAGCAGTTCCCAGATACCAACTAATGAAAAACTGTTTTTT,CASSSQIPTNEKLFF
few,TRBV2,TRBJ1-1,.,14,TGTGCCAGCAGACCTAGGACGGGAAACACTGAAGCTTTCTTT,CASRPRTGNTEAFF
.,TRBV18,TRBJ2-3,.,13,TGTGCCAGCTCACCACCTCCCACAGATACGCAGTATTTT,CASSPPPTDTQYF
few,TRBV12-3/TRBV12-4,TRBJ2-1,TRBD2,14,TGTGCCAGCAGTTTTGGCGGGGGGTCAGGCGGGCAGTTCTTC,CASSFGGGSGGQFF
few,TRBV15,TRBJ2-1,TRBD2,17,TGTGCCACCAGCAGAGAACTAGCGGGAAGATCCTACAATGAGCAGTTCTTC,CATSRELAGRSYNEQFF
few,TRBV27,TRBJ2-1,.,16,TGTGCCAGCAGTTTAAAGCCTAGCGGGACAGGCGATGAGCAGTTCTTC,CASSLKPSGTGDEQFF
many,TRBV29-1,TRBJ1-2,TRBD1,13,TGCAGCGTGGTGACAGGGAATAACTATGGCTACACCTTC,CSVVTGNNYGYTF
.,TRBV3-1,TRBJ1-4,.,19,TGTGCCAGCAGCCAAGATCTCCGAGCCCCCACTCCAACTAATGAAAAACTGTTTTTT,CASSQDLRAPTPTNEKLFF
.,TRBV12-3/TRBV12-4,TRBJ2-5,.,13,TGTGCCAGCAGTTTATCAAGAGGGGATCAGCAGTACTTC,CASSLSRGDQQYF
.,TRBV5-5,TRBJ2-1,.,13,TGTGCCATGAGCTTTGGGCCTCTCAATGAGCAGTTCTTC,CAMSFGPLNEQFF
few,TRBV29-1,TRBJ2-7,.,16,TGCAGCGTGGCCTACCCTCTAGCTTTTAGCTCCTACGAGCAGTACTTC,CSVAYPLAFSSYEQYF
few,TRBV6-1,TRBJ1-2,.,15,TGTGCCAGCAGTGCGTTGGTTACAGGGTCTAGGGGCTACACCTTC,CASSALVTGSRGYTF
many,TRBV20-1,TRBJ2-4,.,16,TGCAGTGCTAGAGATAAAGGGAGATTAGCCAAAAACATTCAGTACTTC,CSARDKGRLAKNIQYF
few,TRBV7-2,TRBJ2-3,.,12,TGTGCCAGCAGCTTTAGCGGCCCTGGTCTGTATTTT,CASSFSGPGLYF
.,TRBV5-6,TRBJ2-2,.,11,TGTGCCGGCAGCTCTTACCGGGAGCTGTTTTTT,CAGSSYRELFF
.,TRBV29-1,TRBJ2-1,.,13,TGCAGCGTTGGAATGGGAGTGGGGAATGAGCAGTTCTTC,CSVGMGVGNEQFF
.,TRBV11-3,TRBJ2-5,.,14,TGTGCCAGCAGCGCAACTAGCTCCTGGGAGACCCAGTACTTC,CASSATSSWETQYF
.,TRBV7-2,TRBJ2-7,.,16,TGTGCCAGCAGCTTTTACTCCGGACAGAGACCCTACGAGCAGTACTTC,CASSFYSGQRPYEQYF
few,TRBV15,TRBJ2-1,.,17,TGTGCCACCAGCAGAGGGTCTTGGGGGAAATCCTACAATGAGCAGTTCTTC,CATSRGSWGKSYNEQFF
.,TRBV7-2,TRBJ1-1,.,13,TGTGCCAGCAGCTTGCACCAACATACTGAAGCTTTCTTT,CASSLHQHTEAFF
few,TRBV19,TRBJ2-2,TRBD2,14,TGTGCCAGTAGAGGCGGGGGGCACACCGGGGAGCTGTTTTTT,CASRGGGHTGELFF
.,TRBV12-3/TRBV12-4,TRBJ1-1,.,14,TGTGCCAGCAGCCCCGACAACGGTAACACTGAAGCTTTCTTT,CASSPDNGNTEAFF
few,TRBV20-1,TRBJ1-1,TRBD1,16,TGCAGTGCTAGGATCCCGGACAGGGGGCTTGGTACTGAAGCTTTCTTT,CSARIPDRGLGTEAFF
.,TRBV4-3,TRBJ2-3,.,15,TGCGCCAGCAGCCAAGATATATGGATTGGGGATACGCAGTATTTT,CASSQDIWIGDTQYF
.,TRBV7-9,TRBJ1-4,.,13,TGTGCCAGCAGCTCGGACTGGAATGAAAAACTGTTTTTT,CASSSDWNEKLFF
.,TRBV10-1,TRBJ2-5,.,13,TGCGCCAGCAGGGCTAGTGGGCAAGAGACCCAGTACTTC,CASRASGQETQYF
.,TRBV5-1,TRBJ2-2,.,15,TGCGCCAGCAGCTGGGGGAACGACCGTACCCGGGAGCTGTTTTTT,CASSWGNDRTRELFF
.,TRBV4-3,TRBJ2-1,TRBD2,17,TGCGCCAGCAGCCAAGCAAACCTAGCGGGAGTTAGTAATGAGCAGTTCTTC,CASSQANLAGVSNEQFF
few,TRBV10-3,TRBJ1-1,.,13,TGTGCCATCAGTGAAATGGCGGACACTGAAGCTTTCTTT,CAISEMADTEAFF
.,TRBV27,TRBJ2-5,TRBD2,12,TGTGCCAGCGGGACTAGCGGAGAGACCCAGTACTTC,CASGTSGETQYF